The entry below describes one TCR beta chain. These data come from a study of blood T cell repertoires in COVID-19. Study summary: Sources were T cells, B-cell-depleted T cells, or PBMCs; the material itself was cDNA or gDNA.

The data were produced by immunoSEQ multiplex PCR, yet TCRdb's version contains in-frame clones alone and is incomplete. The top ten hold around 2.7% of the sample, which has roughly 220,000 clones, roughly four fifths seen once. Trimming stripped 2 bases from V and 15 bases from J, with 11 bases between. There are 12 residues in the CDR3. CDR1 and CDR2 (germline): SGHTA, FQGNSA. Sequencing input: peripheral blood. This chain joins TRBV7-2 and TRBJ1-6, with D perhaps TRBD1 (5 bases). This TCR was recovered from a woman aged 30 to 39 who had recovered from COVID-19. CDR3 residues: CASSLMGRGLHF. The CDR3 coding sequence is TGTGCCAGCAGCTTAATGGGTAGGGGCCTCCACTTT.